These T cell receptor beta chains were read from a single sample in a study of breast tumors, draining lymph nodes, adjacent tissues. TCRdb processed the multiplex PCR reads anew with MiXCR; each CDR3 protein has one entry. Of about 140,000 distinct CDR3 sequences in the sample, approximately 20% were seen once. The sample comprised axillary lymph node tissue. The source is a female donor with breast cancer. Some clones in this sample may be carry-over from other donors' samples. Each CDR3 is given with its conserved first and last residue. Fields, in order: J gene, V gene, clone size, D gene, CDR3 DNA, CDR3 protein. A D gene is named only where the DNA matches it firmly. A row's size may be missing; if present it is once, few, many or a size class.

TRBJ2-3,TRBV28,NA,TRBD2,TGTGCCAGCACCCCGGGGGGGGGGGCGACAGATACGCAGTATTTT,CASTPGGGATDTQYF
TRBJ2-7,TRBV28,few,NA,TGTGCCAGCGTCAATCAAGCAGGGGTGCCTCTCTACGAGCAGTACTTC,CASVNQAGVPLYEQYF
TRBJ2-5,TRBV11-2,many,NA,TGTGCCAGCAGCTTAGGGGGACCCCGCGCCAGGGAGACCCAGTACTTC,CASSLGGPRARETQYF
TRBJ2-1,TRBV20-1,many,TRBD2,TGCAGTGCAAAACAGGGTTGGCTAGCGGGAGGTGAGCAGTTCTTC,CSAKQGWLAGGEQFF
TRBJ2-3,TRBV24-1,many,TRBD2,TGTGCCACCAGTGATCCCTCAGCGGGAGGCCTCACAGATACGCAGTATTTT,CATSDPSAGGLTDTQYF
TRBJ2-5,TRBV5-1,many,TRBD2,TGCGCCAGCAGCTTGGGGTCAGGCGGGAGGGCCCAAGAGACCCAGTACTTC,CASSLGSGGRAQETQYF
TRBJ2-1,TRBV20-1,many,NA,TGCAGTGCTAGAGGCCGTAGCTCCTACAATGAGCAGTTCTTC,CSARGRSSYNEQFF
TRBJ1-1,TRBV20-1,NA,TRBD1,TGCAGTGCTAGTGGTGACAGGGGGAGAACTGAAGCTTTCTTT,CSASGDRGRTEAFF
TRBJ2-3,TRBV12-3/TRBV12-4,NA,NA,TGTGCCAGCAGTTTAAAGGGACAAAGCACAGATACGCAGTATTTT,CASSLKGQSTDTQYF
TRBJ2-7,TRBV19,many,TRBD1,TGTGCCAGTAGTATAGATCGGACAGGGACCTACGAGCAGTACTTC,CASSIDRTGTYEQYF
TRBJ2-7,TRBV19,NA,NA,TGTGCCACACGGGCTTCGACCTACGAGCAGTACTTC,CATRASTYEQYF
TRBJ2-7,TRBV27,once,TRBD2,TGTGCCAGCAGTGTGGCTTTAAGGCTAGCGGGAGACCTCTCCTACGAGCAGTACTTC,CASSVALRLAGDLSYEQYF
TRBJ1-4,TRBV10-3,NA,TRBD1,TGTGCCATCAGTGAGGAACAGGGGGATGGTGAAAAACTGTTTTTT,CAISEEQGDGEKLFF
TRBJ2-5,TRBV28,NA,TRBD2,TGTGCCAGCAGTTTAATCCAGCGGGAGGGCAGGGGAGAGACCCAGTACTTC,CASSLIQREGRGETQYF
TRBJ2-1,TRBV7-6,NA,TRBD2,TGTGCTAGCAGCTTAGGGCTAGCGGGAGGGGAGCAGTTCTTC,CASSLGLAGGEQFF
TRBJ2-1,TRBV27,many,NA,TGTGCCAGCAGTTCCCTCCTGGGGGAGCAATACAATGAGCAGTTCTTC,CASSSLLGEQYNEQFF
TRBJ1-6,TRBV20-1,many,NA,TGCAGTGCTAGAGGACAGGCCGATAATTCACCCCTCCACTTT,CSARGQADNSPLHF
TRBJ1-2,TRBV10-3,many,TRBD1,TGTGCCATCAGTGATTTCGGGACAGGGCTTTTTAACTATGGCTACACCTTC,CAISDFGTGLFNYGYTF
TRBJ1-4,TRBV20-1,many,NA,TGCAGTGCGGGGAGCCAGTTTGCAACTAATGAAAAACTGTTTTTT,CSAGSQFATNEKLFF
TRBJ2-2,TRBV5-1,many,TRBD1,TGCGCCAGCAGGGACAGGGGATCCGGGGAGCTGTTTTTT,CASRDRGSGELFF
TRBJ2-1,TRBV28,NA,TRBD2,TGTGCCAGCAGTTTATCTAGCGGGAGCTCCTACAATGAGCAGTTCTTC,CASSLSSGSSYNEQFF
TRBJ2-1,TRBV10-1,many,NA,TGCGCCAGCAGCGGAAAGTTCCCCTCCGACAATGAGCAGTTCTTC,CASSGKFPSDNEQFF
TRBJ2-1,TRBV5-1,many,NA,TGCGCCAGCAGCCCTCTAGATAGCGACTACAATGAGCAGTTCTTC,CASSPLDSDYNEQFF
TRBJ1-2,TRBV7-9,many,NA,TGTGCCAGCAGCTTAGAGTCTTTCGGGACAAGCTATGGCTACACCTTC,CASSLESFGTSYGYTF
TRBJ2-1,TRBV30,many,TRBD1,TGTGCCTGGAGTCTGGCGGGACAGGGTAAGAATGAGCAGTTCTTC,CAWSLAGQGKNEQFF
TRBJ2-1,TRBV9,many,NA,TGTGCCAGCAGCCTAGGACTGTACAATGAGCAGTTCTTC,CASSLGLYNEQFF
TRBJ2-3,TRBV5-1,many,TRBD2,TGCGCCAGCACGCCCCGGGGGGGCACAGATACGCAGTATTTT,CASTPRGGTDTQYF
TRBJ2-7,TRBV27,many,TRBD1,TGTGCCAGCAGGATTAACACAGGGGGTTCGAAATACGAGCAGTACTTC,CASRINTGGSKYEQYF
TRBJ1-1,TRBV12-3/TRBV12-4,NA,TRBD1,TGTGCCAGCAGCCCAGGACAGGCGATCCACATGAACACTGAAGCTTTTTTT,CASSPGQAIHMNTEAFF
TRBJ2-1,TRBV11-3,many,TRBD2,TGTGCCAGCAGCTTGGGGGGGACCGACAATGAGCAGTTCTTC,CASSLGGTDNEQFF
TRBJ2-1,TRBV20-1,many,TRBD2,TGCAGTGCTAGAGATCGGCTAGCGGGAAACAATGAGCAGTTCTTC,CSARDRLAGNNEQFF
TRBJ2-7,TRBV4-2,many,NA,TGTGCCAGCAGCCAAGCTAGCCCCTCCTACGAGCAGTACTTC,CASSQASPSYEQYF
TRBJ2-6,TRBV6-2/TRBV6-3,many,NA,TGTGCCAGCACCATAAGTGGGGCCAACGTCCTGACTTTC,CASTISGANVLTF
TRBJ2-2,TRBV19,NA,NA,TGTGCCAGTAGTATATTTGTGGCAGACACCGGGGAGCTGTTTTTT,CASSIFVADTGELFF
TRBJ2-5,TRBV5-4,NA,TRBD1,TGTGCCAGCAGCCCGGGACAGGGGGCGCGAGAGACCCAGTACTTC,CASSPGQGARETQYF
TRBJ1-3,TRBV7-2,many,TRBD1,TGTGCCAGCAGCTTAGGAGGACAGGTCTCTGGAAACACCATATATTTT,CASSLGGQVSGNTIYF
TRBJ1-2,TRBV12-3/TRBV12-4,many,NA,TGTGCCAGCAGTTCTTCCGGGACACTCTATGGCTACACCTTC,CASSSSGTLYGYTF
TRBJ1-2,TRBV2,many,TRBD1,TGTGCCAGCAGTGTCTCGGCAGGGGGTGCCTATGGCTACACCTTC,CASSVSAGGAYGYTF
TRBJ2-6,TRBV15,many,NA,TGTGCCACCAGCAGAGCACAGACAGCCAGCTCTGGGGCCAACGTCCTGACTTTC,CATSRAQTASSGANVLTF
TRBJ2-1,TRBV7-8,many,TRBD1,TGTGCCAGCAGCACTACGGACAGGGGGTCCTACAATGAGCAGTTCTTC,CASSTTDRGSYNEQFF
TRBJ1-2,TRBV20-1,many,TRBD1,TGCAGTGCCCCGGGACAGGGCTATGGCTACACCTTC,CSAPGQGYGYTF